This passage covers 22 T cell receptor beta chains from one sample sequenced in a study of OX40 agonist ivuxolimab in advanced cancers. Only in-frame clones appear in the TCRdb table, and some are missing; sequencing was by immunoSEQ multiplex PCR. The data hold roughly 110,000 clones, with roughly 90% observed a single time. Sequenced material: CD4+ or CD8+ T cells sorted from blood, taken in a trial of the OX40 agonist ivuxolimab. The receptors originated from an adult with an advanced solid tumor such as melanoma, head and neck, liver or kidney cancer.

The chain recombines TRBV5-1 with TRBJ2-3; perhaps TRBD2 as D (5 bases). This CDR3 spans 14 amino acids. Germline-derived CDR1 and CDR2 are SGHRS and YFSETQ. Trimming left V 2 bases short and J 6 bases short, with 13 bases between. The CDR3 coding sequence is TGCGCCAGCAGCTTAGCGGCCCATTTCGATACGCAGTATTTT. Amino acid sequence: CASSLAAHFDTQYF.

The V and J genes are TRBV28 and TRBJ2-1, with 13 bases aligning to TRBD2. CDR1 and CDR2 (germline): MDHEN, SYDVKM. V lost 7 bases and J lost 8; bases outside the gene matches: 8. The CDR3 totals 15 residues. CDR3: CASIKGLAGFDEQFF. The CDR3 coding sequence is TGTGCCAGCATCAAGGGACTAGCGGGATTCGATGAGCAGTTCTTC.

This clone turned up a few times. The chain combines TRBV7-2 with TRBJ1-1; D uncertain. Trimming took 2 bases from V and 10 from J, leaving 11 bases between them. CDR1 is SGHTA, CDR2 FQGNSA, per germline. The CDR3 is 12 residues long. Here the CDR3 DNA reads TGTGCCAGCAGCTTAATAGCTCTGCCAGCTTTCTTT. It translates to CASSLIALPAFF. Drawing the rest from reference TRBV7-2 and TRBJ1-1, the complete variable domain is GAGVSQSPSNKVTEKGKDVELRCDPISGHTALYWYRQSLGQGLEFLIYFQGNSAPDKSGLPSDRFSAERTGGSVSTLTIQRTQQEDSAVYLCASSLIALPAFFGQGTRLTVV.

In nucleotides, the CDR3 is TGTGCCAGCAGCTTAGTCACGGAATGGGTAGGGCAGTACTTC. This translates into CASSLVTEWVGQYF. V gene TRBV7-2 combines with J gene TRBJ2-7; D ambiguous. Germline assignment: CDR1 SGHTA and CDR2 FQGNSA. CDR3 length: 14 amino acids. The V and J ends lost 1 base and 9 bases respectively, with 16 bases between them.

This clone occurred once. The J gene is TRBJ2-1, the V gene TRBV20-1; D may be TRBD1 (5 bases). V was shortened by 5 bases and J by 9 bases, with 11 bases between the two germline ends. The CDR3 runs 11 residues. Germline V lookup: CDR1 DFQATT, CDR2 SNEGSKA (reference sequence). Written as DNA, the CDR3 is TGCAGTGCTTTAGTAGGGGCTGAGCAGTTCTTC. It is translated as CSALVGAEQFF.

The count of this clone is one. This chain links TRBV28 with TRBJ1-1; perhaps TRBD1 as D (5 bases). The V and J ends lost 4 bases and 4 bases respectively, with 13 bases between them. CDR1 MDHEN and CDR2 SYDVKM come from the germline V gene. The CDR3 is made up of 14 amino acids. In DNA, the CDR3 is TGTGCCAGCAGTTCACCGGGGGAAGGCACTGAAGCTTTCTTT. Amino acids: CASSSPGEGTEAFF. The variable domain in full, with the rest retrieved from reference TRBV28 and TRBJ1-1, is DVKVTQSSRYLVKRTGEKVFLECVQDMDHENMFWYRQDPGLGLRLIYFSYDVKMKEKGDIPEGYSVSREKKERFSLILESASTNQTSMYLCASSSPGEGTEAFFGQGTRLTVV.

Regarding this clone: An end of the junction differs from the germline gene, which may be a read error. The CDR3 coding sequence is TGCGCAGGGGCGGGAGTGTCCTACAATGAGCAGTTCTTC. It encodes CAGAGVSYNEQFF. The V call is TRBV28, the J call TRBJ2-1, with D possibly being TRBD2 (7 bases). CDR3 length: 13 residues. Looked up from germline, CDR1 is MDHEN and CDR2 is SYDVKM.

The genes are TRBV27 and TRBJ1-2, with 8 bases that match TRBD1. Germline-derived CDR1 and CDR2 are MNHEY and SMNVEV (reference sequence). J lost 5 bases, V lost 5 bases, and 10 bases had no gene match. This CDR3 has 15 amino acids. CDR3 amino acids: CASSLRQGLGYGYTF. In DNA, the CDR3 is TGTGCCAGCAGTCTAAGACAGGGGTTAGGATATGGCTACACCTTC.

This chain connects TRBV6-5 to TRBJ1-2; D unclear. This CDR3 is 13 amino acids long. Per the germline V gene, CDR1 is MNHEY and CDR2 is SVGAGI. V was cut by 2 bases and J by 4 bases, with 8 bases left in between. CDR3 nucleotides: TGTGCCAGCAGTTACGGGATGAGCTATGGCTACACCTTC. This translates into CASSYGMSYGYTF.

About this clone: One junction end does not reproduce the germline sequence, and a read error may be involved. The chain recombines TRBV5-4 with TRBJ1-4, with 9 positions matching TRBD1. Germline CDR1 SGHNT, CDR2 YYREEE (reference sequence). CDR3 length: 15 amino acids. Here the CDR3 DNA reads TGTGCCAGCAGCACGTGGACAGGGGATAATGAAAAACTGCTTTTT. Protein: CASSTWTGDNEKLLF.

This sequence joins TRBV11-2 and TRBJ2-1, with 7 bases matching TRBD1. V lost 6 bases and J lost 5; bases outside the gene matches: 4. The CDR3 totals 13 residues. CDR1 is SGHAT and CDR2 is FQNNGV in the germline V gene. In DNA form, the CDR3 reads TGTGCCAGCAGGTGGGACAGTGACAATGAGCAGTTCTTC. It translates to CASRWDSDNEQFF.

The chain has TRBV7-2 and TRBJ2-7; possibly TRBD2 for D (5 bases). Trimming left V 1 base short and J 2 bases short, with 9 bases between. The CDR3 spans 14 residues. Germline CDR1 reads SGHTA; CDR2 reads FQGNSA. The CDR3 is CASSLGAGPYEQYF. As DNA, the CDR3 is TGTGCCAGCAGCTTAGGGGCGGGTCCCTACGAGCAGTACTTC.

The rearrangement joins TRBV5-1 to TRBJ1-1; unclear D gene. The V end lost 2 bases, the J end lost 1 base, and 9 bases lay between the germline ends. The CDR3 is 14 residues long. The germline V gene encodes CDR1 SGHRS and CDR2 YFSETQ. The CDR3 DNA reads as TGCGCCAGCAGCTTAAATACGGCGAACACTGAAGCTTTCTTT. Residues: CASSLNTANTEAFF.

The chain carries TRBV5-1 and TRBJ2-1; TRBD2 matches 10 bases. With V trimmed by 5 bases and J by 3 bases, 2 bases remained unmatched. Germline V CDR1 and CDR2: SGHRS, YFSETQ. This CDR3 has 14 residues. The DNA for the CDR3 is TGCGCCAGCAGGGCTAGCGGGAGCTACAATGAGCAGTTCTTC. It encodes CASRASGSYNEQFF.

In its sample, this clone was seen a few times. This same CDR3 is encoded by further DNA sequences in the sample. The chain is built from TRBV5-1 and TRBJ1-1; no clear D gene. V dropped 0 bases and J dropped 8 bases, with 11 bases sitting between them. This CDR3 region has 13 residues. The V gene's germline CDR1 is SGHRS and CDR2 YFSETQ. CDR3 protein: CASSLGQASEAFF. The CDR3 DNA sequence: TGCGCCAGCAGCTTGGGGCAGGCGTCAGAAGCTTTCTTT.

The genes are TRBV29-1 and TRBJ2-5; 10 nucleotides agree with TRBD2. TRBJ2-7 explains the end of the DNA better; the J call may be wrong. Germline CDR1 reads SQVTM; CDR2 reads ANQGSEA. This CDR3 is built from 14 residues. The CDR3 coding sequence is TGCAGCGTTGCTCCGGGGACTAGCGCATACGAGCAGTACTTC. Its translation is CSVAPGTSAYEQYF.

The chain carries TRBV30 and TRBJ2-3; 15 positions agree with TRBD2. CDR3 length: 20 residues. Germline CDR1 and CDR2: GTSNPN and SVGIG (reference sequence). Unmatched junction bases numbered 13, after V lost 3 bases and J lost 0 bases. CDR3: CAWRGPPGTSGRRSTDTQYF. DNA of the CDR3: TGTGCCTGGAGGGGACCCCCCGGGACTAGCGGGAGGCGGAGCACAGATACGCAGTATTTT.

The CDR3 sequence: CASSLDRKHTEAFF. The CDR3 nucleotides are TGTGCCAGCAGTTTAGACAGGAAGCACACTGAAGCTTTCTTT. This chain links TRBV27 with TRBJ1-1, with a possible D match to TRBD1 (6 bases). The V gene lost 2 bases and the J gene lost 3 bases, with 10 bases spanning the gap. The CDR3 has 14 residues. Germline CDR1 and CDR2: MNHEY and SMNVEV (reference sequence).

The table lists this clone with a few counts. J is TRBJ1-3 and V is TRBV5-1, with D possibly matching TRBD1 (6 bases). Trimming shortened V by 4 bases and J by 2 bases, and 16 bases separated the two germline ends. Germline assignment: CDR1 SGHRS and CDR2 YFSETQ. The CDR3 extends over 16 amino acids. Here the CDR3 reads CASSPGARGAGNTIYF. The CDR3 coding sequence is TGCGCCAGCAGCCCAGGGGCCAGGGGAGCTGGAAACACCATATATTTT.

The chain has TRBV6-5 and TRBJ1-4; D is ambiguous. V dropped 6 bases and J dropped 3 bases, with 14 bases sitting between them. The germline CDR1 and CDR2 sequences are MNHEY and SVGAGI. CDR3 length: 15 residues. The CDR3: CASRKGVGSNEKLFF. CDR3 DNA sequence: TGTGCCAGCAGAAAAGGTGTCGGCTCTAATGAAAAACTGTTTTTT.

This rearrangement joins TRBV28 to TRBJ2-7, with TRBD1 matching 9 bases. The CDR3 length is 15 residues. V shed 2 bases, J shed 7 bases, and the junction held 9 bases outside the gene matches. Germline CDR1 is MDHEN and CDR2 is SYDVKM. The CDR3, as DNA: TGTGCCAGCAGTTTAAGTCGGACAGGGGTTGGTGAGCAGTACTTC. It translates to CASSLSRTGVGEQYF.

The chain has TRBV4-1 and TRBJ2-1, with TRBD2 matching over 11 bases. Germline trimming cut 3 bases from V and 4 bases from J; bases unmatched to any gene: 14. The CDR3 is 19 amino acids. Germline values: CDR1 MGHRA, CDR2 YSYEKL. CDR3 region: CASSQASTTGTSGYNEQFF. CDR3 nucleotide sequence: TGCGCCAGCAGCCAGGCCTCAACAACCGGGACTAGCGGATACAATGAGCAGTTCTTC.